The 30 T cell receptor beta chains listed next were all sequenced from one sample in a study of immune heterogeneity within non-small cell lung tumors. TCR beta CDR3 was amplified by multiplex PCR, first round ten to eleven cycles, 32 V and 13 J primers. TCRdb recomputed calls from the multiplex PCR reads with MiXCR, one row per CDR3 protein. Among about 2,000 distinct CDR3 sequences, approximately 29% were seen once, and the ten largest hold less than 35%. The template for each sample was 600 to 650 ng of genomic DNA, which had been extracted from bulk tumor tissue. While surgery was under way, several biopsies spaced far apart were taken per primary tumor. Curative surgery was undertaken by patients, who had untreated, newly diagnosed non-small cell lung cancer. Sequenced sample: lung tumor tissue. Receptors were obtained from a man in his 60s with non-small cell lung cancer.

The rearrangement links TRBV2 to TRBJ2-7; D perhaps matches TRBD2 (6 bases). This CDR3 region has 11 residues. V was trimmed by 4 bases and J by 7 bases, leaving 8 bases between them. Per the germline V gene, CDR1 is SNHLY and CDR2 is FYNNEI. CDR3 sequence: CASSGRGEQYF. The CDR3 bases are TGTGCCAGCAGTGGACGGGGGGAGCAGTACTTC.

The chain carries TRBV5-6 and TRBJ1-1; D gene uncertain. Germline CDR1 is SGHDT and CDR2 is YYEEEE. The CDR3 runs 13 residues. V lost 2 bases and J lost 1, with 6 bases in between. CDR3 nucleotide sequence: TGTGCCAGCAGCTTTGGACCGAACACTGAAGCTTTCTTT. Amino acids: CASSFGPNTEAFF.

The CDR3 loop reads CGVGDRSSYEQYV. In nucleotides, the CDR3 is TGTGGGGTGGGGGACAGGAGCTCCTACGAGCAGTACGTC. The V gene is TRBV7-9, the J gene TRBJ2-7; 8 bases match TRBD1. CDR1 and CDR2 from the germline V gene are SEHNR and FQNEAQ (reference sequence). The CDR3 totals 13 residues.

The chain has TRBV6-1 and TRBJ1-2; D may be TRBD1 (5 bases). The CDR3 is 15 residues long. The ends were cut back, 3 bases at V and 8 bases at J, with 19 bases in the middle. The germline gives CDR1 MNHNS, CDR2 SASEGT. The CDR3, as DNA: TGTGCCAGCAGTGAGCAGGGAGCTCTTTCAGGGGGCTACACCTTC. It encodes CASSEQGALSGGYTF.

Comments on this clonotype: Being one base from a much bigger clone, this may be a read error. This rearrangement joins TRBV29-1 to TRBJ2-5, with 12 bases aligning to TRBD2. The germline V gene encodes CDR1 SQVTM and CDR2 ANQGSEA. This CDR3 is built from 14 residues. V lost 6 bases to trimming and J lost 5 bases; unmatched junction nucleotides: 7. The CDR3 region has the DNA TGCAGCGTGCAACTAGCGGGAGGAATTGAGACCCAGTACTTC. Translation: CSVQLAGGIETQYF.

The CDR3 region is CASSFSEGGTYEQYF. CDR3 nucleotide sequence: TGTGCCAGCAGTTTTTCTGAAGGGGGCACCTACGAGCAGTACTTC. The gene calls are TRBV12-3 or TRBV12-4 and TRBJ2-7; 7 positions match TRBD1. CDR3 length: 15 amino acids. The ends lost 3 bases at V and 2 bases at J; junction bases unmatched: 7.

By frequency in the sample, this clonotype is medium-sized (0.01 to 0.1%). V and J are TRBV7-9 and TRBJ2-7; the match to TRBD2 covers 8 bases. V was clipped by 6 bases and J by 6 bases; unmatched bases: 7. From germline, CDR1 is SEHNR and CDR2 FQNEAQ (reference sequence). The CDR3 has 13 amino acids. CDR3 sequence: CASRLSSGREQYF. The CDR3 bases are TGTGCCAGCAGACTGTCTAGCGGGCGCGAGCAGTACTTC.

For the CDR3, the DNA is TGTGCCAGCAGCTTAGACAACTCTGGGGCCAACGTCCTGACTTTC. Protein product: CASSLDNSGANVLTF. The chain links TRBV7-9 to TRBJ2-6; D is unresolved. CDR3 length equals 15 residues. CDR1 and CDR2 from the germline V gene are SEHNR and FQNEAQ (reference sequence). Trimming removed 1 base from V and 0 bases from J, with 4 bases in between.

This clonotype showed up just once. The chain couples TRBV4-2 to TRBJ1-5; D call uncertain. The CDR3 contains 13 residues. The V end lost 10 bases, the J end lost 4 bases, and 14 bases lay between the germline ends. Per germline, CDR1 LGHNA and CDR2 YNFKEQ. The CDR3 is CATAGSGNQPQHF. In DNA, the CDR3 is TGTGCCACCGCGGGTTCGGGTAATCAGCCCCAGCATTTT.

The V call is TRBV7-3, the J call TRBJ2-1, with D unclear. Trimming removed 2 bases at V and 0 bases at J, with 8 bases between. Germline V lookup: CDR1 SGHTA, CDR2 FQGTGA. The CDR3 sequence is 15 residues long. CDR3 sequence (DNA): TGTGCCAGCAGCTTATCGTGGGACTCCTACAATGAGCAGTTCTTC. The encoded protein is CASSLSWDSYNEQFF.

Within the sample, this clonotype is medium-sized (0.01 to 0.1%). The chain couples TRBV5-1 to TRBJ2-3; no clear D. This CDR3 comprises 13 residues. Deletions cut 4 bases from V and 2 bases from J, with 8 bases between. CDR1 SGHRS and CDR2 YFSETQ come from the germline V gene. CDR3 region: CASSRLHTDTQYF. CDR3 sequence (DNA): TGCGCCAGCAGCCGATTGCACACAGATACGCAGTATTTT.

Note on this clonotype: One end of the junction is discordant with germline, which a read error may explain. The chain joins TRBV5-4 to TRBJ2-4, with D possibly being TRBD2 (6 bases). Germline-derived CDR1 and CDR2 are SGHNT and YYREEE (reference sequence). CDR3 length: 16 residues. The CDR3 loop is CASSLVYGGIKNIEYF. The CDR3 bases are TGTGCCAGCAGCTTGGTTTATGGAGGGATTAAAAACATTGAGTACTTC. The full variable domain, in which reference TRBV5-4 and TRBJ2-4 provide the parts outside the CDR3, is ETGVTQSPTHLIKTRGQQVTLRCSSQSGHNTVSWYQQALGQGPQFIFQYYREEENGRGNFPPRFSGLQFPNYSSELNVNALELDDSALYLCASSLVYGGIKNIEYFGAGTRLSVL.

The CDR3: CASSPGPNREQYF. CDR3 bases: TGTGCCAGCAGCCCAGGACCCAACCGAGAGCAGTACTTC. V is TRBV7-3 and J is TRBJ2-7, with unresolved D. V was pared by 5 bases and J by 7 bases, with 15 bases between. CDR3 size: 13 residues. CDR1 and CDR2 (germline): SGHTA, FQGTGA.

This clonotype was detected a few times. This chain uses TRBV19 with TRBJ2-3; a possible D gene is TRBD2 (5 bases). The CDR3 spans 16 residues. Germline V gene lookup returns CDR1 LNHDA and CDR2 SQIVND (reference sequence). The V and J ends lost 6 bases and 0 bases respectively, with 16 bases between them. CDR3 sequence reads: CASSPWRRASTDTQYF. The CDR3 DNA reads TGTGCCAGTAGCCCGTGGAGGCGGGCTAGCACAGATACGCAGTATTTT. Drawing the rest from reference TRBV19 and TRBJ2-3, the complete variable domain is DGGITQSPKYLFRKEGQNVTLSCEQNLNHDAMYWYRQDPGQGLRLIYYSQIVNDFQKGDIAEGYSVSREKKESFPLTVTSAQKNPTAFYLCASSPWRRASTDTQYFGPGTRLTVL.

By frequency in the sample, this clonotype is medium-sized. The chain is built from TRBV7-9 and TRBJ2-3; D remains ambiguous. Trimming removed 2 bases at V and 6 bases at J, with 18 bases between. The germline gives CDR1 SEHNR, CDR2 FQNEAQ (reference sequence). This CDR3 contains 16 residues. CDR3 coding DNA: TGTGCCAGCAGCTTACTTCCTACAAGAGATTCTGATACGCAGTATTTT. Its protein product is CASSLLPTRDSDTQYF.

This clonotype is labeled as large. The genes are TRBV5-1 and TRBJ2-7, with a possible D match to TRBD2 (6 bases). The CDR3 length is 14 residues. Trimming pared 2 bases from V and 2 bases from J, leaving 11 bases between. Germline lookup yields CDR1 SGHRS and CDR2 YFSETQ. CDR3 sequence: CASSLNGSPYEQYF. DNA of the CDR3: TGCGCCAGCAGCTTAAACGGGAGTCCCTACGAGCAGTACTTC.

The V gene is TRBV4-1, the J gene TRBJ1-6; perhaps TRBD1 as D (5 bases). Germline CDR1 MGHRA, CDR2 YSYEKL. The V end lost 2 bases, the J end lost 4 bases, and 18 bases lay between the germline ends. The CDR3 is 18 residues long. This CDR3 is CASSQHPGRIEYNSPLHF. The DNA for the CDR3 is TGCGCCAGCAGCCAACATCCAGGGAGGATAGAGTATAATTCACCCCTCCACTTT.

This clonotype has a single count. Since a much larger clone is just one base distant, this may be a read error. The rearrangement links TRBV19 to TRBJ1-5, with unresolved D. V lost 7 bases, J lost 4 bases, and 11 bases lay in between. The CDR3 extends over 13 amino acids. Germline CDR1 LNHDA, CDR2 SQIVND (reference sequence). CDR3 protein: CASISRENQPQHF. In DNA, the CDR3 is TGTGCCAGTATTTCCCGGGAGAATCAGCCCCAGCATTTT.

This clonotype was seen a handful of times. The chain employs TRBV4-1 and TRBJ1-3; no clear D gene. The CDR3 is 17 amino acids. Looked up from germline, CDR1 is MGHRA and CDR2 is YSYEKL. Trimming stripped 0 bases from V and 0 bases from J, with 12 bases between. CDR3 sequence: CASSQEKSRYSGNTIYF. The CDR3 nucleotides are TGCGCCAGCAGCCAAGAAAAGAGTAGGTACTCTGGAAACACCATATATTTT.

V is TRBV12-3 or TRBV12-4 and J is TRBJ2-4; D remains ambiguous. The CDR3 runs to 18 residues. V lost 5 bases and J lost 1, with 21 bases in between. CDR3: CASSLGGGRGRAKNIQYF. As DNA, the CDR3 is TGTGCCAGCAGTCTAGGTGGTGGGCGTGGTCGCGCCAAAAACATTCAGTACTTC.

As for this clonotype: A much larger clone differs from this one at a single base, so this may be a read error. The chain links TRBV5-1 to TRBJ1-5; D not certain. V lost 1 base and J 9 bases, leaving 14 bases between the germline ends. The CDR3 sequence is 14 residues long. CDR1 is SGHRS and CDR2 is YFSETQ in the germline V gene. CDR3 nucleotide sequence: TGCGCCAGCAGCTTGCACCGCGGACGGGGGCCCCAGCATTTT. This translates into CASSLHRGRGPQHF.

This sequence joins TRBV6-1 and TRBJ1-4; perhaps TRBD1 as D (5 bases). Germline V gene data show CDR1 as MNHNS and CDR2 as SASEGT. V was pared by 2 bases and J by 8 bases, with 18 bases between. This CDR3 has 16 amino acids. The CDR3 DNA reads TGTGCCAGCAGTGAATGGATCCGGGACCACGCGGAAAAACTGTTTTTT. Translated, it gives CASSEWIRDHAEKLFF.

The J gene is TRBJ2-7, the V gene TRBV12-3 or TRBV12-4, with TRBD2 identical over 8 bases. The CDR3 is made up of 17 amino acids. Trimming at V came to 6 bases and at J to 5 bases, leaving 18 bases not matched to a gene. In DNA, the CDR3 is TGTGCCAGCAGCCTGGGTTCAGGAGTCGGGAGGGTCGACGAGCAGTACTTC. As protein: CASSLGSGVGRVDEQYF.

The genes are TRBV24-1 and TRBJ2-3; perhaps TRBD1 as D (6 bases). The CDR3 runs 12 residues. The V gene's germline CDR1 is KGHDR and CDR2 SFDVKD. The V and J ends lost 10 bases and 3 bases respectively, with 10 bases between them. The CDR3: CATGRGTDTQYF. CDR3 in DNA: TGTGCCACGGGTAGGGGGACAGATACGCAGTATTTT.

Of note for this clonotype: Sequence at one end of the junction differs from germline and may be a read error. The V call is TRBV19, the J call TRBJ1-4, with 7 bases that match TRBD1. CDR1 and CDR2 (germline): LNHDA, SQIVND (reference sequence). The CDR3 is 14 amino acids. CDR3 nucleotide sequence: TGTTCCAGTAGACAGGGACAGAAAAATGAAAAACTGTTTTTT. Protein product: CSSRQGQKNEKLFF. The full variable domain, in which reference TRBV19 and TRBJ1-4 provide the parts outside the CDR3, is DGGITQSPKYLFRKEGQNVTLSCEQNLNHDAMYWYRQDPGQGLRLIYYSQIVNDFQKGDIAEGYSVSREKKESFPLTVTSAQKNPTAFYLCSSRQGQKNEKLFFGSGTQLSVL.

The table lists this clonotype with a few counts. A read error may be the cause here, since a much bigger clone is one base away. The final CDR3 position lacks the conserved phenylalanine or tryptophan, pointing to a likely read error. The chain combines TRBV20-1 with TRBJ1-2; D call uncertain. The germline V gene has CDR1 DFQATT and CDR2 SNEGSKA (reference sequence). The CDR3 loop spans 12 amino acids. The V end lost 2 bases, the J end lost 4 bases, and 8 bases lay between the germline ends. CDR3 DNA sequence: TGCAGTGCTAGATGGGCAGTCTATGGCTACACCCTC. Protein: CSARWAVYGYTL.

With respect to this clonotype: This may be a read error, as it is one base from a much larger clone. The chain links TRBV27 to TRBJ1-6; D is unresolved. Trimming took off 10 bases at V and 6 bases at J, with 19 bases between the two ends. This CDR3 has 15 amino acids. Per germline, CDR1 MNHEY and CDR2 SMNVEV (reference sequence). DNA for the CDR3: TGTGCCACTCTCTTTTCTTGGGGAGGTAATTCACCCCTCCACTTT. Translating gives CATLFSWGGNSPLHF.

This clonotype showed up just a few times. As DNA, the CDR3 is TGCGCCAGCACCCATACTAGTCCCAGATTCAATGAGCAGTTCTTC. Its translation is CASTHTSPRFNEQFF. This sequence joins TRBV10-2 and TRBJ2-1, with D tentatively TRBD2 (5 bases). With 7 bases removed from V and 6 bases from J, the gap between germline ends came to 19 bases. The germline V gene has CDR1 WSHSY and CDR2 SAAADI. This CDR3 spans 15 amino acids.

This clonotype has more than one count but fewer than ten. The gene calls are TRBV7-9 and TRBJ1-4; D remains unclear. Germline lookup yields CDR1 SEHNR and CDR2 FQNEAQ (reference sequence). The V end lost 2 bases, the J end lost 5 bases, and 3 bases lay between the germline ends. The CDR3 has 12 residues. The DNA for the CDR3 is TGTGCCAGCAGCTTATTAAATGAAAAACTGTTTTTT. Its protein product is CASSLLNEKLFF.

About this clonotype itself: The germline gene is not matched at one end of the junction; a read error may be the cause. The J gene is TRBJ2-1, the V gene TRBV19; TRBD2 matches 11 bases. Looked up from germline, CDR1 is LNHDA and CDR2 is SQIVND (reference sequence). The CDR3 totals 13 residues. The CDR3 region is CASRIAGGYEQFF. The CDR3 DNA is TGTGCCAGTAGAATAGCGGGAGGGTATGAGCAGTTCTTC.